The sequence of this T cell receptor (beta chain) was determined in a study of control samples from healthy donors and cancer patients. The protocol was immunoSEQ multiplex PCR, while the TCRdb copy is restricted to in-frame clones and leaves out a portion. The sample gives about 190,000 clones, about 91% of which show up once; around 1.9% is in the top ten. The TCR was taken from a man aged 25 to 40 in good health. The sample comprised blood.

The CDR3 nucleotides are TGTGCCAGTTCAAAATCCGTGGGGCCTAATGAAAAACTGTTTTTT. Its protein is CASSKSVGPNEKLFF. This sequence joins TRBV6-5 and TRBJ1-4; possibly TRBD1 for D (5 bases). Germline V CDR1 and CDR2: MNHEY, SVGAGI. The V gene lost 9 bases and the J gene lost 3 bases, with 17 bases spanning the gap. This CDR3 has 15 amino acids.